The clone carrying this T cell receptor (beta chain) was picked up a small number of times. The sample belongs to a study of patients and donors after allogeneic stem cell transplantation. TCRdb analysed the RT-PCR reads with MiXCR anew, one entry per CDR3 protein. Found here are about a million distinct CDR3 sequences, around 17% of them singletons; the top ten hold 5% to 6.5%. The germline gives CDR1 KGHDR, CDR2 SFDVKD. CDR3 length equals 15 residues. With V trimmed by 4 bases and J by 2 bases, 6 bases remained unmatched. The clonotype was recovered from a human donor who was either an allogeneic HSCT recipient or a stem cell or donor lymphocyte infusion donor (not recorded which). It is not recorded whose cells these are; they may come from a transplant donor. V usage is TRBV24-1 and J usage is TRBJ2-5; TRBD1 matches at 7 bases. The sample was blood, either unsorted or a sorted T cell fraction (not recorded which). The CDR3 DNA sequence: TGTGCCACCAGTGACCCGGGACAGATACAAGAGACCCAGTACTTC. The encoded protein is CATSDPGQIQETQYF.